The present T cell receptor beta chain was sequenced within a study of blood T cell repertoires in COVID-19. Original handling: Using reference gene primer amplification, nucleated cell counts were estimated. Clones were sequenced by immunoSEQ multiplex PCR, and TCRdb holds only the in-frame ones, with some missing. Clone size and V and J calls were adopted from that table, with D and trimming inferred from the DNA. The table lists 110,000 to 150,000 clones, about four fifths of them singletons. This CDR3 is 12 amino acids long. Germline V gene lookup returns CDR1 GTSNPN and CDR2 SVGIG (reference sequence). V dropped 2 bases and J dropped 3 bases, with 5 bases sitting between them.

The genes are TRBV30 and TRBJ1-3; D is ambiguous. Sequenced: PBMCs or T cells enriched from blood (not recorded which). The receptor was derived from a woman aged 18-29 years who had been exposed to COVID-19. This chain's CDR3 is CAWSTGGNTIYF. The CDR3 coding sequence is TGTGCCTGGAGTACCGGTGGAAACACCATATATTTT.